A single sample is the source of the 3 T cell receptor beta chains below, sequenced in a study of OX40 agonist ivuxolimab in advanced cancers. Clones were read by immunoSEQ multiplex PCR, and TCRdb kept only the in-frame ones, dropping some. The profile shows tens of thousands of clones, roughly nine tenths of them singletons. This material consisted of CD4+ or CD8+ T cells sorted from blood, taken in a trial of the OX40 agonist ivuxolimab. The receptors were sampled from an adult with an advanced solid tumor such as melanoma, head and neck, liver or kidney cancer.

V and J are TRBV5-4 and TRBJ2-7; no firm D call. This CDR3 comprises 10 residues. Per the germline V gene, CDR1 is SGHNT and CDR2 is YYREEE (reference sequence). V was clipped by 2 bases and J by 5 bases, with 2 bases between them. The CDR3 bases are TGTGCCAGCAGCTTAAACGAGCAGTACTTC. It translates to CASSLNEQYF. The full variable domain, completed using reference TRBV5-4 and TRBJ2-7, is ETGVTQSPTHLIKTRGQQVTLRCSSQSGHNTVSWYQQALGQGPQFIFQYYREEENGRGNFPPRFSGLQFPNYSSELNVNALELDDSALYLCASSLNEQYFGPGTRLTVT.

J is TRBJ2-1 and V is TRBV19; possibly TRBD2 for D (6 bases). Germline V CDR1 and CDR2: LNHDA, SQIVND (reference sequence). CDR3 length: 17 amino acids. Trimming left V 3 bases short and J 5 bases short, with 20 bases between. This chain's CDR3 is CASSIALRREEDNEQFF. The CDR3, as DNA: TGTGCCAGTAGTATTGCGCTAAGGAGGGAGGAAGACAATGAGCAGTTCTTC.

In DNA, the CDR3 is TGCGCCAGCAGCCAAGGGAGCCTAACCTACGAGCAGTACTTC. Translated: CASSQGSLTYEQYF. The rearrangement joins TRBV4-1 to TRBJ2-7; D remains unclear. CDR1 and CDR2 (germline): MGHRA, YSYEKL. Trimming took 1 base from V and 2 from J, leaving 9 bases between them. The CDR3 runs 14 residues.